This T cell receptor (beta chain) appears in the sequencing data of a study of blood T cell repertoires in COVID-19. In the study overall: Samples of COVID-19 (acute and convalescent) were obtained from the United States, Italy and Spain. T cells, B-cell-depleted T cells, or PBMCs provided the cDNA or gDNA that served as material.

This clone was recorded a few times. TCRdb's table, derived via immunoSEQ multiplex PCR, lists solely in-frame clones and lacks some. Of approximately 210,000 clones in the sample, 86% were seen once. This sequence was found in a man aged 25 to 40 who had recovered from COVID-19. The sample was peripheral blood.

In DNA, the CDR3 is TGTGCCAGTACCTGGGGGGACGCCTATGGCTACACCTTC. Translating it yields CASTWGDAYGYTF. The chain employs TRBV19 and TRBJ1-2; the D gene is possibly TRBD1 (5 bases). The CDR3 runs to 13 residues. Trimming took 7 bases from V and 4 from J, leaving 13 bases between them. From germline, CDR1 is LNHDA and CDR2 SQIVND (reference sequence).